These T cell receptor beta chains were read from a single sample in a study of OX40 agonist ivuxolimab in advanced cancers. Produced via immunoSEQ multiplex PCR; TCRdb's table is partial and in-frame only. The sample lists tens of thousands of clones; roughly 88% were seen once. The sequencing here drew on CD4+ or CD8+ T cells sorted from blood, taken in a trial of the OX40 agonist ivuxolimab. These receptors were obtained from an adult with an advanced solid tumor such as melanoma, head and neck, liver or kidney cancer. CDR3s include the opening cysteine and the closing phenylalanine or tryptophan. A D gene is named only where the DNA matches it firmly. Clone size is shown for a subset of rows, as once, few, many or a class of expanded clone.

>-|-|TRBJ2-6|16|TRBV6-5
TGTGCCAGCAGTTACCCAGGGTCCCCTGGGGCCAACGTCCTGACTTTC
CASSYPGSPGANVLTF
>-|-|TRBJ2-5|10|TRBV9
TGTGCCAGCAGCGAGGAGACCCAGTACTTC
CASSEETQYF
>-|-|TRBJ2-3|18|TRBV5-4
TGTGCCAGCAGCTTGCAGGGCAGTAGGGGTTTTAGCACAGATACGCAGTATTTT
CASSLQGSRGFSTDTQYF
>-|-|TRBJ1-1|11|TRBV5-6
TGTGCCAGCAGCTTTCAGACGGAAGCTTTCTTT
CASSFQTEAFF
>TRBD2|-|TRBJ2-1|17|TRBV11-2
TGTGCCAGCAGCCGGGGACTAGCGGACAACTCCTACAATGAGCAGTTCTTC
CASSRGLADNSYNEQFF
>-|-|TRBJ2-7|15|TRBV6-1
TGTGCCAGCAGTGAAGGGAGTGGGATGTCCTACGAGCAGTACTTC
CASSEGSGMSYEQYF
>TRBD1|-|TRBJ2-7|13|TRBV10-3
TGTGCCATCATGATTGGACAGGGCTACGAGCAGTACTTC
CAIMIGQGYEQYF
>TRBD1|once|TRBJ2-7|14|TRBV27
TGTGCCAGCAGTTTGGCTGGGACAGCCTACGAGCAGTACTTC
CASSLAGTAYEQYF
>-|-|TRBJ2-2|14|TRBV29-1
TGCAGCGTTGAAGAGGGAACTAGCACCGGGGAGCTGTTTTTT
CSVEEGTSTGELFF
>-|-|TRBJ1-5|13|TRBV7-2
TGTGCCAGCAGCGCCCGGGGGAATCAGCCCCAGCATTTT
CASSARGNQPQHF
>TRBD2|once|TRBJ2-3|15|TRBV7-9
TGTGCCAGCAGCTCCACTAGCGGGTTTACAGATACGCAGTATTTT
CASSSTSGFTDTQYF
>-|-|TRBJ2-1|13|TRBV29-1
TGCAGCGCTTCGGGCCGCCTTTACAATGAGCAGTTCTTC
CSASGRLYNEQFF
>-|once|TRBJ1-4|17|TRBV18
TGTGCCAGCTCACCACGAGGGGCAGGGGCAACTAATGAAAAACTGTTTTTT
CASSPRGAGATNEKLFF
>TRBD1|-|TRBJ1-3|13|TRBV7-9
TGTGCCAGCAGCTTGGGACAGGGGGACACCATATATTTT
CASSLGQGDTIYF
>-|-|TRBJ2-1|13|TRBV19
TGTGCCAGTAGTTGGGGACTTGAGAATGAGCAGTTCTTC
CASSWGLENEQFF
>-|-|TRBJ2-5|13|TRBV28
TGTGCCAGCGGAAGGCGGAATCAAGAGACCCAGTACTTC
CASGRRNQETQYF
>-|-|TRBJ1-4|15|TRBV9
TGTGCCAGCAGCGTAGGAGGGAGCCCGAATGAAAAACTGTTTTTT
CASSVGGSPNEKLFF
>-|-|TRBJ2-2|18|TRBV7-7
TGTGCTAGCAGCTTAAGACAGGAGCCCTCCTCGAACACCGGGGAGCTGTTTTTT
CASSLRQEPSSNTGELFF
>TRBD1|-|TRBJ2-7|15|TRBV28
TGTGCCAGCAACCTGGGACAGACACGGACCTACGAGCAGTACTTC
CASNLGQTRTYEQYF
>TRBD1|-|TRBJ1-2|18|TRBV2
TGTGCCAGCAGTCTCACCGTGGGACAGGGGGCCTTTAACTATGGCTACACCTTC
CASSLTVGQGAFNYGYTF
>-|-|TRBJ2-1|15|TRBV7-3
TGTGCCAGCAGCCCGGACCCTTACTCCTACAATGAGCAGTTCTTC
CASSPDPYSYNEQFF
>-|-|TRBJ1-1|14|TRBV6-1
TGTGCCAGCAGCTGGGGGACCATGAACACTGAAGCTTTCTTT
CASSWGTMNTEAFF
>TRBD1|-|TRBJ2-3|13|TRBV6-6
TGTGCCAGCAGTGGACAGGGGCTTGGTACGCAGTATTTT
CASSGQGLGTQYF
>-|-|TRBJ1-1|13|TRBV5-6
TGTGCCAGCAGCACCTTTACCCCGACTGAAGCTTTCTTT
CASSTFTPTEAFF
>-|few|TRBJ2-7|15|TRBV11-2
TGTGCCAGCAGCCTCGACAGGCCGAGCTCCTACGAGCAGTACTTC
CASSLDRPSSYEQYF
>-|-|TRBJ2-3|16|TRBV5-1
TGCGCCAGCAGCTGGGGCTCCGGAAGGAGCACAGATACGCAGTATTTT
CASSWGSGRSTDTQYF
>-|-|TRBJ1-5|14|TRBV21-1
TGTGCCAGCAGCCCGCAGTCGAGCAATCAGCCCCAGCATTTT
CASSPQSSNQPQHF
>-|once|TRBJ1-2|15|TRBV6-5
TGTGCCAGCAGTTCACTCGCCGGGGCCCTCTATGGCTACACCTTC
CASSSLAGALYGYTF
>-|once|TRBJ1-4|13|TRBV18
TGTGCCAGCTCCCGCGGGACTAATGAAAAACTGTTTTTT
CASSRGTNEKLFF
>-|-|TRBJ1-1|12|TRBV28
TGTGCCAGCAGTATATCAGAATATCGGGCTTTCTTT
CASSISEYRAFF
>-|once|TRBJ2-5|15|TRBV4-1
TGCGCCAGCAGCCAAGACCGGAGCGGGCAAGAGACCCAGTACTTC
CASSQDRSGQETQYF
>TRBD2|-|TRBJ2-3|15|TRBV29-1
TGCAGCGTCGGACTAGCGGGAGGTTCTACAGATACGCAGTATTTT
CSVGLAGGSTDTQYF
>TRBD2|once|TRBJ2-2|17|TRBV6-1
TGTGCCAGCAGTGAACCCCTGACTAGCGGGAGAGTCGGGGAGCTGTTTTTT
CASSEPLTSGRVGELFF
>TRBD2|-|TRBJ2-5|15|TRBV7-9
TGTGCCAGCAGCCCCGGAGGGGGAGCGGGAGAAACCCAGTACTTC
CASSPGGGAGETQYF
>TRBD1|-|TRBJ2-2|12|TRBV6-4
TGTGCCAGCAGTTCTGGACAGGGCGAGCTGTTTTTT
CASSSGQGELFF
>-|-|TRBJ2-2|13|TRBV28
TGTGGGATACAGGGTCCGAACACCGGGGAGCTGTTTTTT
CGIQGPNTGELFF
>TRBD2|-|TRBJ2-7|15|TRBV10-3
TGTGCCATCAGTGGGACTAGCGGGGGGTCTTACGAGCAGTACTTC
CAISGTSGGSYEQYF
>-|-|TRBJ1-2|13|TRBV19
TGTGCCAGTAGTGTAAACCGGGTCTATGGCTACACCTTC
CASSVNRVYGYTF
>-|-|TRBJ2-2|14|TRBV5-1
TGCGCCAGCAGCCGAGAGGGGAACACCGGGGAGCTGTTTTTT
CASSREGNTGELFF
>-|few|TRBJ1-5|13|TRBV7-3
TGTGCCAGCAGCTTAGGCCGGAATCAGCCCCAGCATTTT
CASSLGRNQPQHF
>-|-|TRBJ2-7|13|TRBV5-1
TGCGCCAGCAGCCCCGGGACTCCCTACGAGCAGTACTTC
CASSPGTPYEQYF
>-|once|TRBJ2-5|13|TRBV7-8
TGTGCCAGCCGCGGAAGGGCCGCAGAGACCCAGTACTTC
CASRGRAAETQYF
>-|-|TRBJ2-7|13|TRBV27
TGTGCCAGCAGTTATATGGGGGGTCACGAGCAGTACTTC
CASSYMGGHEQYF
>TRBD1|few|TRBJ1-1|13|TRBV7-3
TGTGCCAGCAGCTGGACAGGGGGCACTGAAGCTTTCTTT
CASSWTGGTEAFF
>-|once|TRBJ2-1|11|TRBV28
TGTGCCAGCAGTTACTACAATGAGCAGTTCTTC
CASSYYNEQFF
>-|-|TRBJ2-1|14|TRBV30
TGTGCCTGGAGTGTAACCCCCATAAAGCATGAGCAGTTCTTC
CAWSVTPIKHEQFF
>-|-|TRBJ1-5|14|TRBV6-1
TGTGCCAGCAGTCTTCAGTTTAGCAATCAGCCCCAGCATTTT
CASSLQFSNQPQHF
>-|-|TRBJ2-2|15|TRBV9
TGTGCCAGCAGCGTAGCTCCAGCGACGCCCGGGGAGCTGTTTTTT
CASSVAPATPGELFF
>TRBD1|-|TRBJ1-1|14|TRBV5-4
TGTGCCAGCAGCTCCGGGACAGGGACCACTGAAGCTTTCTTT
CASSSGTGTTEAFF
>-|once|TRBJ1-1|18|TRBV19
TGTGCCAGTAGTATAGATCCCGGACGGGGGGTTGGAACAGGAGAAGCTTTCTTT
CASSIDPGRGVGTGEAFF